One and the same sample provided the 3 T cell receptor beta chains below, sequenced in a study of Ad26.COV2.S vaccination and SARS-CoV-2 variants. TCRdb keeps only in-frame clones here, not all; method: immunoSEQ multiplex PCR. The table includes 350,000 to 450,000 clones, roughly nine tenths detected once. This specimen was peripheral blood, taken after recovery from COVID-19. The receptors shown here come from a human donor who had recovered from COVID-19.

This sequence joins TRBV25-1 and TRBJ2-2; D may match TRBD1 or TRBD2 (5 bases each). This CDR3 has 15 amino acids. The germline gives CDR1 MGHDK, CDR2 SYGVNS. The germline V and J ends were trimmed by 1 base and 7 bases, with 13 bases remaining between them. CDR3 in amino acids: CASSELGTANGELFF. Written as DNA, the CDR3 is TGTGCCAGCAGTGAATTGGGGACGGCAAACGGGGAGCTGTTTTTT.

This chain links TRBV6-2 or TRBV6-3 with TRBJ2-7; D is ambiguous. This CDR3 has 12 residues. Germline CDR1 MNHEY, CDR2 SVGEGT. V dropped 4 bases and J dropped 4 bases, with 8 bases sitting between them. This chain's CDR3 is CASSSFPYEQYF. The CDR3 DNA follows: TGTGCCAGCAGTTCCTTTCCATACGAGCAGTACTTC.

This chain links TRBV6-2 or TRBV6-3 with TRBJ2-7; perhaps TRBD2 as D (6 bases). Trimming stripped 2 bases from V and 4 bases from J, with 12 bases between. CDR1 MNHEY and CDR2 SVGEGT come from the germline V gene. The CDR3 length is 14 residues. The DNA for the CDR3 is TGTGCCAGCAGTTACCTGGGGGGTACGTACGAGCAGTACTTC. This gives the protein CASSYLGGTYEQYF.